A selection of T cell receptor beta chains follows, all from one sample in a study of chemoradiotherapy in HPV16-positive cancers. Libraries were prepared by immunoSEQ multiplex PCR; TCRdb keeps only in-frame clonotypes and omits some of them. This sample yields about 21,000 clones, of which 70% to 90% are seen a single time; roughly 2.4% belongs to the top ten. The sample consisted of blood, taken from a patient who underwent chemoradiotherapy. The source of these receptors is a human donor with HPV-associated anogenital cancer. Each CDR3 is given with its conserved first and last residue. Fields, in order: J gene, V gene, D gene, clone size, CDR3 DNA, CDR3 protein. A D gene is named only where the DNA matches it firmly. Only some rows state a clone size, as once, few, many or a class for expanded clones.

TRBJ2-7,TRBV7-8,NA,NA,TGTGCCAGCAGCTTTGGGGTGGGGGCGGCCTCCTACGAGCAGTACTTC,CASSFGVGAASYEQYF
TRBJ1-5,TRBV11-2,NA,few,TGTGCCAGCAGTCAAACCGGGACGTCAGGTGATCAGCCCCAGCATTTT,CASSQTGTSGDQPQHF
TRBJ2-7,TRBV7-2,NA,NA,TGTGCCAGCAAACCGGGACCAGACTACGAGCAGTACTTC,CASKPGPDYEQYF
TRBJ2-5,TRBV10-3,TRBD2,NA,TGTGCCATCAGTGACAGCGGGGGGGTCCAAGAGACCCAGTACTTC,CAISDSGGVQETQYF
TRBJ2-7,TRBV7-9,NA,NA,TGTGCCAGCAGCTTCCGGGATCCCGCCGACGAGCAGTACTTC,CASSFRDPADEQYF
TRBJ2-7,TRBV19,NA,NA,TGTGCCAGTAGTACCCCCCGGGAGGGGGCGAGGTCCTACGAGCAGTACTTC,CASSTPREGARSYEQYF
TRBJ2-1,TRBV12-2,NA,NA,TGTGCAAGTCGCTTAGACCCTCCTAGCGGGAGCTTCAGCAATGAGCAGTTCTTC,CASRLDPPSGSFSNEQFF
TRBJ2-3,TRBV7-2,TRBD2,NA,TGTGCCAGCAGCTTAGCGGTCCTAGCGGGAGGCGGTACAGATACGCAGTATTTT,CASSLAVLAGGGTDTQYF
TRBJ2-2,TRBV7-3,NA,NA,TGTGCCAGCAGCGGTAGTACACCGTCCGTCACCGGGGAGCTGTTTTTT,CASSGSTPSVTGELFF
TRBJ2-3,TRBV11-3,TRBD2,NA,TGTGCCAGCAGCGCAAGTACTCCGGGACTAGCGTTAGATACGCAGTATTTT,CASSASTPGLALDTQYF
TRBJ1-5,TRBV10-3,TRBD1,NA,TGTGCCATCAGTGAGTCACCCCTCAGGGGGCGAGATCAGCCCCAGCATTTT,CAISESPLRGRDQPQHF
TRBJ2-7,TRBV11-3,NA,NA,TGTGCCAGCACCCGGACCCTTCACGAGCAGTACTTC,CASTRTLHEQYF
TRBJ2-5,TRBV18,NA,NA,TGTGCCAGCTCACCCGGGATCGAAGAGACCCAGTACTTC,CASSPGIEETQYF
TRBJ1-4,TRBV9,NA,NA,TGTGCCAGCAGCGTAGGGCGGTCGACTAATGAAAAACTGTTTTTT,CASSVGRSTNEKLFF
TRBJ2-2,TRBV2,TRBD1,few,TGTGCCAGCATAGGGACAGGGGTGGCCGGGGAGCTGTTTTTT,CASIGTGVAGELFF
TRBJ1-6,TRBV7-9,NA,NA,TGTGCCAGCAGCGTCAATTGGAACCCAAATTCACCCCTCCACTTT,CASSVNWNPNSPLHF
TRBJ1-3,TRBV7-6,NA,NA,TGTGCCAGCAGCCCGCAACAGGGCCTTGGAAACACCATATATTTT,CASSPQQGLGNTIYF
TRBJ2-1,TRBV29-1,TRBD2,once,TGCAGCGTTGAAGATGCCGGGGGGGAATACAATGAGCAGTTCTTC,CSVEDAGGEYNEQFF
TRBJ2-1,TRBV20-1,NA,NA,TGCAGTGCTCTGCAGGGGGAGCAGTTCTTC,CSALQGEQFF
TRBJ2-3,TRBV12-5,TRBD2,NA,TGTGCTAGTGGCCCGGGACTAGCGGGAGTGTCCACAGATACGCAGTATTTT,CASGPGLAGVSTDTQYF
TRBJ2-7,TRBV9,TRBD1,NA,TGTGCCAGCAGCGTAGATCCGGACAGGGACTACGAGCAGTACTTC,CASSVDPDRDYEQYF
TRBJ2-3,TRBV14,NA,NA,TGTGCCAGCAGCCAATTGTTCGAGGCAAGTGCAGATACGCAGTATTTT,CASSQLFEASADTQYF
TRBJ1-5,TRBV7-2,NA,NA,TGTGCCAGCACCGCGGGGGGAGTGGGTTCGTCCCAGCATTTT,CASTAGGVGSSQHF
TRBJ1-3,TRBV6-1,NA,NA,TGTGCCAGCAGTGAAATCGGAGTCTCTGGAAACACCATATATTTT,CASSEIGVSGNTIYF
TRBJ1-5,TRBV5-5,NA,NA,TGTGCCAGCAGCCACCAAGCCGGGGGCAATCAGCCCCAGCATTTT,CASSHQAGGNQPQHF
TRBJ1-1,TRBV6-5,NA,NA,TGTGCCAGCAGCCCTCCCCGGAACACTGAAGCTTTCTTT,CASSPPRNTEAFF
TRBJ2-6,TRBV27,NA,NA,TGTGCCAGCAGTTTAAGGGGGGCGCGATCTGGGGCCAACGTCCTGACTTTC,CASSLRGARSGANVLTF
TRBJ1-6,TRBV7-2,NA,NA,TGTGCCAGCAGCTCCCCCAGGGGTACAGGGCAACATTCACCCCTCCACTTT,CASSSPRGTGQHSPLHF
TRBJ1-1,TRBV11-2,NA,NA,TGTGCCAGCAGCTTACAGGGGATTGGGACTGAAGCTTTCTTT,CASSLQGIGTEAFF
TRBJ2-6,TRBV2,NA,NA,TGTGCCAGCCGCGAGAGCTCTGGGGCCAACGTCCTGACTTTC,CASRESSGANVLTF
TRBJ2-1,TRBV7-2,NA,NA,TGTGCCAGCAGCCCACCCGCCAGAACCTACAATGAGCAGTTCTTC,CASSPPARTYNEQFF
TRBJ2-1,TRBV18,NA,few,TGTGCCAGCTCACCACCTACGGGAGCGGGTGAGCAGTTCTTC,CASSPPTGAGEQFF
TRBJ2-1,TRBV4-3,TRBD2,NA,TGCGCCAGCAGCCACCTGGAAGTAGCGGGGGGGACGTACAATGAGCAGTTCTTC,CASSHLEVAGGTYNEQFF
TRBJ1-2,TRBV7-9,NA,NA,TGTGCCAGCAGCGGCAGGGATCCTAACTATGGCTACACCTTC,CASSGRDPNYGYTF
TRBJ2-3,TRBV9,NA,once,TGTGCCAGCAGCGTAGAGCCCTCCCGGGCAGATACGCAGTATTTT,CASSVEPSRADTQYF
TRBJ2-1,TRBV2,NA,few,TGTGCCAGCAGTGGTTCCCCGGACCAGCAGGGTTACAATGAGCAGTTCTTC,CASSGSPDQQGYNEQFF
TRBJ1-2,TRBV28,NA,NA,TGTGCCAGCAGCCGAGGTGGGGGCGCCTATGGCTACACCTTC,CASSRGGGAYGYTF
TRBJ2-1,TRBV7-6,TRBD2,NA,TGTGCCAGCAGCCGATTGACTAGCGGGCCCTACAATGAGCAGTTCTTC,CASSRLTSGPYNEQFF
TRBJ1-6,TRBV7-3,TRBD1,NA,TGTGCCAGCAGCTCCACGACAGGGTCGGGATCACCCCTCCACTTT,CASSSTTGSGSPLHF
TRBJ2-1,TRBV2,NA,NA,TGTGCCAGCGAGTTCCCGGGGGCCACCAGGGGGTTCTTC,CASEFPGATRGFF
TRBJ2-7,TRBV5-1,TRBD2,few,TGCGCCAGCAGCCCGGAACCGGGACTAGCGGCCTACGAGCAGTACTTC,CASSPEPGLAAYEQYF
TRBJ2-1,TRBV19,NA,NA,TGTGCCAGTAGTATTCCCGGAGCAATGGAGGATGAGCAGTTCTTC,CASSIPGAMEDEQFF
TRBJ2-7,TRBV7-2,NA,NA,TGTGCCAGCAGCTTAGAGAGTCAGGCCTACGAGCAGTACTTC,CASSLESQAYEQYF
TRBJ1-1,TRBV7-2,NA,NA,TGTGCCAGCAGCCCGAGAACAGGGACGAACACTGAAGCTTTCTTT,CASSPRTGTNTEAFF
TRBJ2-1,TRBV11-2,TRBD1,NA,TGTGCCAGCAGCTTAGATGGAGCAGGGGGCCACAATGAGCAGTTCTTC,CASSLDGAGGHNEQFF